These 6 T cell receptor beta chains originate from one sample sequenced in a study of identical twins. TCRdb fed the 5' RACE reads into MiXCR, producing one record per CDR3 protein. The sample consists of some 660,000 distinct CDR3 sequences, approximately 9% of them appearing once. These data were likewise used in another study, on yellow fever vaccine responses in identical twins.

Sequenced material: PBMCs. These receptors were obtained from a woman aged 18-29 years in good health.

This clonotype was observed a few times. The rearrangement uses TRBV20-1 and TRBJ2-7; D not certain. This CDR3 comprises 11 residues. Between the trimmed V and J ends, which lost 5 bases and 4 bases, there was a span of 9 bases. Germline V gene sequence: CDR1 DFQATT, CDR2 SNEGSKA (reference sequence). The CDR3 is CSAVSGYEQYF. CDR3 DNA: TGCAGTGCTGTCTCTGGATACGAGCAGTACTTC.

This clonotype showed up just a few times. The J gene is TRBJ1-2, the V gene TRBV3-1, with D unresolved. Germline values: CDR1 LGHDT, CDR2 YNNKEL (reference sequence). With 4 bases removed from V and 7 bases from J, the gap between germline ends came to 16 bases. CDR3 length: 14 residues. The CDR3 is CASSPRTSAAGYTF. CDR3 nucleotide sequence: TGTGCCAGCAGCCCCCGGACCTCTGCTGCTGGCTACACCTTC.

This sequence joins TRBV29-1 and TRBJ2-5; D perhaps matches TRBD2 (7 bases). Trimming removed 4 bases from V and 5 bases from J, with 11 bases in between. This CDR3 has 12 amino acids. The germline CDR1 and CDR2 sequences are SQVTM and ANQGSEA. The chain's CDR3 is CSVVGGQETQYF. In DNA form, the CDR3 reads TGCAGCGTTGTGGGGGGGCAGGAGACCCAGTACTTC.

This clonotype was detected only a few times. The gene calls are TRBV7-6 and TRBJ1-5; the D gene is possibly TRBD1 (6 bases). The V gene lost 5 bases and the J gene lost 3 bases, with 11 bases spanning the gap. The V gene's germline CDR1 is SGHVS and CDR2 FNYEAQ. The CDR3 is 14 amino acids. The CDR3 nucleotides read TGTGCCAGCAGCCCTGACAGGAACAATCAGCCCCAGCATTTT. Encoded protein: CASSPDRNNQPQHF.

This rearrangement joins TRBV7-9 to TRBJ2-5, with 7 bases that match TRBD1. From germline, CDR1 is SEHNR and CDR2 FQNEAQ (reference sequence). CDR3 size: 16 residues. V dropped 6 bases and J dropped 4; count of bases not matched to a gene: 14. The CDR3 loop is CASSSFGQAGAETQYF. CDR3 coding DNA: TGTGCCAGCAGTTCTTTCGGACAGGCCGGCGCAGAGACCCAGTACTTC.

The chain carries TRBV27 and TRBJ2-4; 9 nucleotides align to TRBD2. There are 16 residues in the CDR3. Germline trimming cut 1 base from V and 5 bases from J; bases unmatched to any gene: 6. The germline CDR1 and CDR2 sequences are MNHEY and SMNVEV (reference sequence). This CDR3 is CASSLYGGGAENIQYF. CDR3 in DNA: TGTGCCAGCAGTTTATATGGCGGGGGGGCTGAAAACATTCAGTACTTC.